Listed here are 20 T cell receptor beta chains from one sample, sequenced in a study of neurological immune-mediated disorders. TCRdb re-called the 5' RACE reads with MiXCR, one entry per CDR3 protein. The data show 50,000 or so distinct CDR3 sequences, approximately 14% seen once. Time point indicated: longitudinal time-point 2. The material sequenced was PBMCs. All receptors derive from a male donor with HTLV-1-associated myelopathy (HAM/TSP).

This clonotype was picked up many times. The rearrangement links TRBV7-9 to TRBJ1-2; the D is unclear. Trimming removed 1 base at V and 4 bases at J, with 13 bases between. The CDR3 runs to 15 residues. Germline CDR1 reads SEHNR; CDR2 reads FQNEAQ (reference sequence). The CDR3 protein is CASSLVGPGGYGYTF. CDR3 coding DNA: TGTGCCAGCAGCTTAGTCGGCCCAGGAGGCTATGGCTACACCTTC.

The chain carries TRBV12-3 or TRBV12-4 and TRBJ1-3; D is ambiguous. The CDR3 spans 14 residues. The V end lost 7 bases, the J end lost 0 bases, and 10 bases lay between the germline ends. The chain's CDR3 is CASTLSASGNTIYF. CDR3 sequence (DNA): TGTGCCAGCACACTGTCGGCCTCTGGAAACACCATATATTTT.

This clonotype was seen ten or more times. V usage is TRBV15 and J usage is TRBJ2-5, with unresolved D. The CDR3 sequence is 13 residues long. V was clipped by 4 bases and J by 5 bases, with 11 bases between them. Germline V CDR1 and CDR2: LNHNV, YYDKDF (reference sequence). CDR3 nucleotides: TGTGCCACCAGCATCTTAGCCGGGGAGACCCAGTACTTC. Amino acids: CATSILAGETQYF. Supplemented by reference TRBV15 and TRBJ2-5, the full variable domain reads DAMVIQNPRYQVTQFGKPVTLSCSQTLNHNVMYWYQQKSSQAPKLLFHYYDKDFNNEADTPDNFQSRRPNTSFCFLDIRSPGLGDTAMYLCATSILAGETQYFGPGTRLLVL.

This clonotype was counted many times. The chain employs TRBV5-1 and TRBJ2-1; 9 bases align to TRBD2. The CDR3 spans 16 residues. Germline lookup yields CDR1 SGHRS and CDR2 YFSETQ. With 0 bases clipped from V and 8 bases from J, the junction kept 9 bases outside the gene matches. In DNA form, the CDR3 reads TGCGCCAGCAGCTTGGCTCGCGGGGGGGCCGCGGATGAGCAGTTCTTC. Translation: CASSLARGGAADEQFF.

This clonotype was counted ten times or more. V is TRBV5-1 and J is TRBJ1-6; no definite D call. CDR1 is SGHRS, CDR2 YFSETQ, per germline. V was shortened by 6 bases and J by 3 bases, with 13 bases between the two germline ends. This CDR3 has 15 residues. The CDR3 loop reads CASTMEGIYNSPLHF. In DNA form, the CDR3 reads TGCGCCAGCACTATGGAGGGAATCTATAATTCACCCCTCCACTTT.

This clonotype showed up many times. This chain uses TRBV7-9 with TRBJ1-4; 9 positions agree with TRBD1. V lost 0 bases and J lost 5; bases outside the gene matches: 4. Germline V lookup: CDR1 SEHNR, CDR2 FQNEAQ (reference sequence). This CDR3 has 16 residues. This chain's CDR3 is CASSLALGQGNEKLFF. CDR3 in DNA: TGTGCCAGCAGCTTAGCCCTTGGACAGGGGAATGAAAAACTGTTTTTT.

This clonotype was counted many times. V is TRBV5-1 and J is TRBJ1-1; no definite D call. V lost 2 bases to trimming and J lost 1 base, with 9 bases between them. Germline CDR1 and CDR2: SGHRS and YFSETQ. The CDR3 runs to 14 residues. CDR3 amino acids: CASSFEAENTEAFF. The DNA of the CDR3 is TGCGCCAGCAGCTTCGAGGCGGAGAACACTGAAGCTTTCTTT.

This clonotype has ten or more counts. V usage is TRBV7-9 and J usage is TRBJ2-5; 8 bases are shared with TRBD1. Germline CDR1 reads SEHNR; CDR2 reads FQNEAQ (reference sequence). The ends lost 5 bases at V and 2 bases at J; junction bases unmatched: 4. This CDR3 spans 14 amino acids. CDR3 nucleotide sequence: TGTGCCAGCAGCAAAGGACAGGGTCAAGAGACCCAGTACTTC. It yields the protein CASSKGQGQETQYF.

This clonotype was recorded at least ten times. The chain employs TRBV20-1 and TRBJ2-3; D call uncertain. The CDR3 totals 13 residues. Per the germline V gene, CDR1 is DFQATT and CDR2 is SNEGSKA (reference sequence). V lost 2 bases and J lost 2, with 8 bases in between. Here the CDR3 reads CSARSGPTDTQYF. The CDR3 region has the DNA TGCAGTGCTAGATCAGGACCCACAGATACGCAGTATTTT.

This clonotype was observed at least ten times. V and J are TRBV20-1 and TRBJ1-1, with D hard to call. CDR3 length equals 10 residues. Germline lookup yields CDR1 DFQATT and CDR2 SNEGSKA (reference sequence). V dropped 2 bases and J dropped 7 bases, with 5 bases sitting between them. The CDR3 sequence is CSARSHEAFF. The CDR3 nucleotides are TGCAGTGCTAGATCCCATGAAGCTTTCTTT.

The table lists this clonotype with many counts. The chain links TRBV7-3 to TRBJ1-1; 8 bases agree with TRBD1. The CDR3 extends over 13 amino acids. Trimming removed 5 bases from V and 4 bases from J; junction bases left unmatched: 3. Per the germline V gene, CDR1 is SGHTA and CDR2 is FQGTGA. The CDR3 coding sequence is TGTGCCAGCAGCCCCACAGGGGGCACTGAAGCTTTCTTT. It translates to CASSPTGGTEAFF.

This clonotype was seen ten or more times. V gene TRBV20-1 combines with J gene TRBJ2-1, with 8 bases aligning to TRBD2. Germline V CDR1 and CDR2: DFQATT, SNEGSKA (reference sequence). V lost 2 bases and J lost 2; bases outside the gene matches: 8. The CDR3 runs 16 residues. The CDR3 sequence is CSARFLRGEAYNEQFF. The CDR3 DNA is TGCAGTGCTAGATTTCTGCGGGGGGAAGCCTACAATGAGCAGTTCTTC.

This clonotype showed up many times. V is TRBV12-3 or TRBV12-4 and J is TRBJ1-5; D is possibly TRBD1 (6 bases). The CDR3 covers 14 residues. V was cut by 6 bases and J by 5 bases, with 14 bases left in between. The CDR3 region is CASRTDSAYQPQHF. The CDR3 DNA sequence: TGTGCCAGCAGAACGGACAGTGCTTATCAGCCCCAGCATTTT.

This clonotype was observed at least ten times. This chain connects TRBV20-1 to TRBJ2-7; a weak D match, TRBD1 (5 bases). The V end lost 5 bases, the J end lost 1 base, and 12 bases lay between the germline ends. CDR1 DFQATT and CDR2 SNEGSKA come from the germline V gene (reference sequence). The CDR3 is made up of 13 amino acids. The CDR3 sequence is CSAVRTPSYEQYF. In DNA form, the CDR3 reads TGCAGTGCTGTACGGACACCTTCCTACGAGCAGTACTTC.

The table lists this clonotype with many counts. This sequence joins TRBV5-1 and TRBJ1-5; no reliable D call. The germline V gene has CDR1 SGHRS and CDR2 YFSETQ. This CDR3 comprises 13 residues. V gave up 0 bases and J gave up 5 bases, with 6 bases separating them. The CDR3 spells CASSLGGDQPQHF. The CDR3 coding sequence is TGCGCCAGCAGCTTGGGCGGGGATCAGCCCCAGCATTTT. Supplemented by reference TRBV5-1 and TRBJ1-5, the full variable domain reads KAGVTQTPRYLIKTRGQQVTLSCSPISGHRSVSWYQQTPGQGLQFLFEYFSETQRNKGNFPGRFSGRQFSNSRSEMNVSTLELGDSALYLCASSLGGDQPQHFGDGTRLSIL.

This clonotype was counted at least ten times. DNA for the CDR3: TGTGCCAGCAGCTTAGCGGGAGCGGGGGGGAAAGATACGCAGTATTTT. Amino acids: CASSLAGAGGKDTQYF. The V gene is TRBV7-2, the J gene TRBJ2-3; 10 positions match TRBD2. Germline CDR1 is SGHTA and CDR2 is FQGNSA. V lost 0 bases and J lost 5; bases outside the gene matches: 5. This CDR3 has 16 amino acids.

The table lists this clonotype with many counts. The gene calls are TRBV5-1 and TRBJ2-3; 10 bases line up with TRBD2. Germline V gene lookup returns CDR1 SGHRS and CDR2 YFSETQ. This CDR3 has 16 amino acids. Germline trimming cut 3 bases from V and 4 bases from J; bases unmatched to any gene: 8. CDR3 DNA: TGCGCCAGCAGCTGGGGTGGGACTAGCGACCCAGATACGCAGTATTTT. Its translation is CASSWGGTSDPDTQYF.

This clonotype was seen a handful of times. The chain combines TRBV7-2 with TRBJ2-7; TRBD1 matches 8 bases. Germline assignment: CDR1 SGHTA and CDR2 FQGNSA. This CDR3 spans 15 amino acids. Germline trimming cut 5 bases from V and 1 base from J; bases unmatched to any gene: 7. The CDR3 is CASSLQGASSYEQYF. The CDR3 coding sequence is TGTGCCAGCAGCCTTCAGGGGGCTTCTTCCTACGAGCAGTACTTC.

The V call is TRBV7-6, the J call TRBJ2-7; D is perhaps TRBD1 (6 bases). V lost 6 bases and J lost 5, with 17 bases in between. CDR3 length equals 14 residues. CDR1 and CDR2 from the germline V gene are SGHVS and FNYEAQ. This CDR3 reads CASSKITGSHEQYF. CDR3 DNA: TGTGCCAGCAGTAAAATTACAGGGTCCCACGAGCAGTACTTC.

The rearrangement joins TRBV28 to TRBJ1-1; D is ambiguous. In germline, CDR1 is MDHEN, CDR2 SYDVKM. Trimming left V 8 bases short and J 6 bases short, with 13 bases between. The length of the CDR3 is 12 residues. The CDR3 protein is CASGRGQAEAFF. The CDR3 nucleotides are TGTGCCAGCGGCCGGGGTCAGGCTGAAGCTTTCTTT.